A selection of T cell receptor beta chains follows, all from one sample in a study of CD8 T cells in ankylosing spondylitis. TCRdb independently ran MiXCR on the 5' RACE reads; one entry per CDR3 protein. The sample shows roughly 230,000 distinct CDR3 sequences, about a sixth of them seen only once. Sequences were obtained from blood, either unsorted or a sorted T cell fraction (not recorded which). The receptors here all came from a male donor with ankylosing spondylitis or in good health (not recorded which). The CDR3 runs from the conserved cysteine through the conserved F or W. Fields, in order: CDR3 length, clone size, D gene, V gene, J gene, CDR3 protein, CDR3 DNA. The D gene is left open where the match is weak. Clone sizes are given selectively: once, few, many, or a class where the clone is expanded.

14	many	TRBD1	TRBV5-1	TRBJ1-5	CASSFGQGGQPQHF	TGCGCCAGCAGCTTCGGACAGGGAGGTCAGCCCCAGCATTTT
16	few	TRBD2	TRBV28	TRBJ2-1	CASSPRLADPDNEQFF	TGTGCCAGCAGTCCCCGACTAGCGGACCCCGACAATGAGCAGTTCTTC
15	few	TRBD1	TRBV5-1	TRBJ2-3	CASSLGDRGPDTQYF	TGCGCCAGCAGCTTGGGGGACAGGGGGCCAGATACGCAGTATTTT
12	many	NA	TRBV7-2	TRBJ2-2	CASSPNPGWLFF	TGTGCCAGCAGCCCGAACCCGGGTTGGTTGTTTTTT
14	few	NA	TRBV7-2	TRBJ1-1	CASSLTSGNTEAFF	TGTGCCAGCAGCTTAACTTCGGGGAACACTGAAGCTTTCTTT
17	many	TRBD1	TRBV12-3/TRBV12-4	TRBJ2-1	CASRSIGTAPLGNEQFF	TGTGCCAGCAGGTCTATCGGGACAGCTCCTCTAGGGAATGAGCAGTTCTTC
14	few	NA	TRBV4-3	TRBJ1-2	CASSQDRGPYGYTF	TGCGCCAGCAGCCAAGATAGGGGACCCTATGGCTACACCTTC
16	NA	NA	TRBV21-1	TRBJ2-7	CASSKALSYFAYEQYF	TGTGCCAGCAGCAAAGCGCTTTCGTACTTTGCCTACGAGCAGTACTTC
15	few	NA	TRBV6-1	TRBJ2-7	CASSSLIGSSYEQYF	TGTGCCAGCAGCAGCCTGATCGGATCTTCCTACGAGCAGTACTTC
16	NA	TRBD2	TRBV5-6	TRBJ2-7	CASSQGLAGVNYEQYF	TGTGCCAGCAGCCAGGGACTAGCGGGAGTTAACTACGAGCAGTACTTC
14	many	NA	TRBV7-3	TRBJ2-2	CASSLALASGELFF	TGTGCCAGCAGCTTAGCTCTAGCGTCCGGGGAGCTGTTTTTT
14	NA	NA	TRBV6-5	TRBJ1-6	CASSYGGENSPLHF	TGTGCCAGCAGTTACGGTGGAGAAAATTCACCCCTCCACTTT
16	NA	NA	TRBV7-2	TRBJ2-5	CASSLIGTHPQETQYF	TGTGCCAGCAGCTTAATAGGGACCCACCCCCAAGAGACCCAGTACTTC
16	NA	TRBD1	TRBV12-3/TRBV12-4	TRBJ2-1	CASSLAGTGWDNEQFF	TGTGCCAGCAGTTTAGCGGGGACAGGGTGGGACAATGAGCAGTTCTTC
16	NA	TRBD2	TRBV6-1	TRBJ2-2	CASSILSGSGTGELFF	TGTGCCAGCAGCATACTTAGCGGGAGCGGCACCGGGGAGCTGTTTTTT